The 27 T cell receptor beta chains below were found in one sample sequenced in a study of T cell responses to AZD1222 COVID-19 vaccine. Profiling relied on immunoSEQ multiplex PCR, and the TCRdb table lists in-frame clones only, not all of them. This repertoire shows under 80,000 clones, 70% to 90% found once; its top ten account for around 1.3%. The material was peripheral blood, obtained 28 days after the second AZD1222 dose. The receptors were sampled from an adult who received the AZD1222 COVID-19 vaccine.

The chain links TRBV24-1 to TRBJ1-2, with 11 bases identical to TRBD1. V shed 9 bases, J shed 5 bases, and the junction held 7 bases outside the gene matches. The CDR3 extends over 14 amino acids. The germline CDR1 and CDR2 sequences are KGHDR and SFDVKD. The CDR3 sequence is CATPTGTGGYGYTF. The CDR3 nucleotides are TGTGCCACCCCAACTGGGACAGGGGGGTATGGCTACACCTTC.

The J gene is TRBJ1-5, the V gene TRBV7-8; D is unresolved. Trimming took off 1 base at V and 6 bases at J, with 13 bases between the two ends. The CDR3 extends over 15 amino acids. The germline CDR1 and CDR2 sequences are SGHVS and FQNEAQ. The CDR3 reads CASSLGAVARQPQHF. The DNA for the CDR3 is TGTGCCAGCAGCTTAGGGGCCGTGGCGCGTCAGCCCCAGCATTTT.

The chain links TRBV29-1 to TRBJ2-1; D might be TRBD1 (5 bases). Per the germline V gene, CDR1 is SQVTM and CDR2 is ANQGSEA. The CDR3 has 8 residues. V shed 5 bases and J shed 12 bases, with 5 bases lying between them. The CDR3 sequence: CSVTGQFF. The CDR3, as DNA: TGCAGCGTTACAGGGCAGTTCTTC.

The chain uses TRBV2 and TRBJ2-1; TRBD1 matches 9 bases. With 5 bases clipped from V and 4 bases from J, the junction kept 6 bases outside the gene matches. CDR1 and CDR2 from the germline V gene are SNHLY and FYNNEI. CDR3 size: 15 residues. The CDR3 nucleotides read TGTGCCAGCAGTCCCGGGACAGGGTCATACAATGAGCAGTTCTTC. Its translation: CASSPGTGSYNEQFF.

The rearrangement joins TRBV9 to TRBJ2-2; D possibly uses TRBD1 or TRBD2 (6 bases each). Trimming pared 4 bases from V and 6 bases from J, leaving 19 bases between. The CDR3 has 16 residues. Germline V gives CDR1 SGDLS, CDR2 YYNGEE. The CDR3: CASSPGGTNRPGELFF. CDR3 DNA: TGTGCCAGCAGCCCCGGGGGCACTAACAGGCCCGGGGAGCTGTTTTTT.

The V gene is TRBV11-2, the J gene TRBJ2-7; D possibly uses TRBD1 or TRBD2 (6 bases each). Trimming took off 3 bases at V and 6 bases at J, with 15 bases between the two ends. Germline V CDR1 and CDR2: SGHAT, FQNNGV. There are 14 residues in the CDR3. This chain's CDR3 is CASSFGGGTLEQYF. In DNA, the CDR3 is TGTGCCAGCAGCTTCGGAGGGGGGACTCTCGAGCAGTACTTC.

The chain joins TRBV5-4 to TRBJ1-1; the match to TRBD1 covers 7 bases. With 4 bases clipped from V and 5 bases from J, the junction kept 8 bases outside the gene matches. This CDR3 has 14 residues. Germline V gene sequence: CDR1 SGHNT, CDR2 YYREEE (reference sequence). The CDR3 is CASSLQGIRTEAFF. The CDR3 DNA reads as TGTGCCAGCAGCCTACAGGGGATAAGGACTGAAGCTTTCTTT.

The CDR3 DNA reads as TGTGCCAGCAGCCAAGGTTGGGCTAGCGGGACGGGGAGGGTAGAGACCCAGTACTTC. Translating it yields CASSQGWASGTGRVETQYF. The chain couples TRBV4-2 to TRBJ2-5; 9 nucleotides match TRBD2. The J segment lost 4 bases and the V segment lost 1 base, leaving 16 bases of the junction unmatched. Germline loops: CDR1 LGHNA, CDR2 YNFKEQ. The CDR3 runs 19 residues.

The rearrangement uses TRBV7-2 and TRBJ1-3; D is possibly TRBD1 (5 bases). Germline V gene lookup returns CDR1 SGHTA and CDR2 FQGNSA. This CDR3 spans 17 amino acids. Trimming removed 4 bases at V and 0 bases at J, with 16 bases between. DNA of the CDR3: TGTGCCAGCAGCTCCAGTTCCGGGGCGCTCTCTGGAAACACCATATATTTT. Translation: CASSSSSGALSGNTIYF.

J is TRBJ1-5 and V is TRBV6-4; the match to TRBD1 covers 7 bases. V lost 4 bases, J lost 4 bases, and 4 bases stayed unmatched. The CDR3 is 14 residues long. CDR1 and CDR2 from the germline V gene are MRHNA and SNTAGT. In DNA form, the CDR3 reads TGTGCCAGCAGTGCCCAGGGGGGAAATCAGCCCCAGCATTTT. It is translated as CASSAQGGNQPQHF.

This chain links TRBV5-5 with TRBJ2-7; D may be TRBD1 (8 bases). There are 15 residues in the CDR3. CDR1 and CDR2 (germline): SGHKS, YYEKEE (reference sequence). The V gene lost 2 bases and the J gene lost 7 bases, with 19 bases spanning the gap. CDR3 sequence reads: CASSFTGGDPEEQYF. The CDR3 DNA is TGTGCCAGCAGCTTCACAGGGGGGGACCCCGAGGAGCAGTACTTC.

This chain joins TRBV7-9 and TRBJ2-1; the D is unclear. Per the germline V gene, CDR1 is SEHNR and CDR2 is FQNEAQ (reference sequence). The CDR3 is 15 amino acids. The V and J ends lost 1 base and 0 bases respectively, with 7 bases between them. The CDR3 sequence: CASSLGASSYNEQFF. CDR3 DNA: TGTGCCAGCAGCTTAGGAGCCAGCTCCTACAATGAGCAGTTCTTC.

The V and J genes are TRBV7-2 and TRBJ1-1; the D gene is possibly TRBD1 (6 bases). Trimming took 5 bases from V and 0 from J, leaving 13 bases between them. Germline V gene data show CDR1 as SGHTA and CDR2 as FQGNSA. The CDR3 has 15 residues. For the CDR3, the DNA is TGTGCCAGCAGCACTCGACAGGCTCTGAACACTGAAGCTTTCTTT. Encoded protein: CASSTRQALNTEAFF.

This clone has just a few counts. J is TRBJ1-1 and V is TRBV7-9; D might be TRBD1 (6 bases). The CDR3 length is 15 residues. Germline lookup yields CDR1 SEHNR and CDR2 FQNEAQ (reference sequence). V lost 4 bases and J lost 1, with 13 bases in between. Written as DNA, the CDR3 is TGTGCCAGCAGCTCCGAAACAGGGCCGAACACTGAAGCTTTCTTT. Protein: CASSSETGPNTEAFF. Filled out from reference TRBV7-9 and TRBJ1-1, the complete variable domain reads DTGVSQNPRHKITKRGQNVTFRCDPISEHNRLYWYRQTLGQGPEFLTYFQNEAQLEKSRLLSDRFSAERPKGSFSTLEIQRTEQGDSAMYLCASSSETGPNTEAFFGQGTRLTVV.

This sequence joins TRBV30 and TRBJ1-6; the match to TRBD1 covers 9 bases. The CDR3 runs 15 residues. V trimming: 1 base; J trimming: 7 bases; junction bases outside the gene matches: 5. From germline, CDR1 is GTSNPN and CDR2 SVGIG (reference sequence). The CDR3 nucleotides read TGTGCCTGGAGTGCAATGGACAGGGGAAATTCACCCCTCCACTTT. Translation gives CAWSAMDRGNSPLHF.

The chain recombines TRBV18 with TRBJ2-7; D is perhaps TRBD1 (6 bases). There are 17 residues in the CDR3. Per germline, CDR1 KGHSH and CDR2 LQKENI. Trimming took 4 bases from V and 2 from J, leaving 21 bases between them. CDR3 loop: CASSQGWTGTMPYEQYF. In DNA form, the CDR3 reads TGTGCCAGCTCACAGGGGTGGACCGGGACAATGCCCTACGAGCAGTACTTC.

The gene calls are TRBV5-1 and TRBJ2-5; maybe TRBD2 (5 bases). Trimming took 0 bases from V and 4 from J, leaving 7 bases between them. The germline CDR1 and CDR2 sequences are SGHRS and YFSETQ. The CDR3 runs to 13 residues. This CDR3 is CASSLAGVETQYF. The CDR3 coding sequence is TGCGCCAGCAGCTTGGCCGGGGTAGAGACCCAGTACTTC.

The V and J genes are TRBV6-5 and TRBJ1-2; 7 bases line up with TRBD1. The CDR3 consists of 14 residues. V lost 6 bases to trimming and J lost 5 bases; unmatched junction nucleotides: 9. The germline V gene has CDR1 MNHEY and CDR2 SVGAGI. This chain's CDR3 is CASSLGQLPYGYTF. CDR3 DNA sequence: TGTGCCAGCAGCCTGGGACAGCTACCTTATGGCTACACCTTC.

The rearrangement links TRBV29-1 to TRBJ2-6, with D uncertain. The CDR3 consists of 16 residues. V gave up 5 bases and J gave up 0 bases, with 14 bases separating them. CDR1 and CDR2 (germline): SQVTM, ANQGSEA. In DNA, the CDR3 is TGCAGCGTTAACACGGTTGGAGTCTCTGGGGCCAACGTCCTGACTTTC. The encoded protein is CSVNTVGVSGANVLTF.

V and J are TRBV19 and TRBJ1-1; maybe TRBD1 (6 bases). Germline loops: CDR1 LNHDA, CDR2 SQIVND (reference sequence). Trimming stripped 3 bases from V and 3 bases from J, with 11 bases between. This CDR3 comprises 14 residues. CDR3 amino acids: CASSMGAGYTEAFF. The DNA of the CDR3 is TGTGCCAGTAGTATGGGGGCGGGGTACACTGAAGCTTTCTTT.

The V and J genes are TRBV7-2 and TRBJ1-1; D gene uncertain. V lost 3 bases, J lost 0 bases, and 11 bases lay in between. The germline V gene has CDR1 SGHTA and CDR2 FQGNSA. The CDR3 is 15 amino acids. The CDR3 DNA reads TGTGCCAGCAGCTTTCAGGCGGCTATGAACACTGAAGCTTTCTTT. It encodes CASSFQAAMNTEAFF.

V is TRBV5-1 and J is TRBJ2-7, with no clear D. Germline V gene data show CDR1 as SGHRS and CDR2 as YFSETQ. V was trimmed by 0 bases and J by 2 bases, leaving 6 bases between them. This CDR3 comprises 13 residues. CDR3 DNA: TGCGCCAGCAGCTTGGAAGGGACCTACGAGCAGTACTTC. Encoded protein: CASSLEGTYEQYF.

This sequence joins TRBV2 and TRBJ1-3; D gene uncertain. CDR3 length: 14 residues. Between the trimmed V and J ends, which lost 1 base and 0 bases, there was a span of 4 bases. From germline, CDR1 is SNHLY and CDR2 FYNNEI. The CDR3 bases are TGTGCCAGCAGTGAAGGGTTCTCTGGAAACACCATATATTTT. Translated: CASSEGFSGNTIYF.

The chain links TRBV18 to TRBJ2-1, with D unresolved. The CDR3 is 11 residues long. The germline V gene has CDR1 KGHSH and CDR2 LQKENI. The V end lost 3 bases, the J end lost 5 bases, and 2 bases lay between the germline ends. This CDR3 is CASSPNNEQFF. As DNA, the CDR3 is TGTGCCAGCTCACCGAACAATGAGCAGTTCTTC.

The CDR3 reads CASSIPTQGVEKLFF. CDR3 bases: TGTGCCAGTAGTATCCCCACTCAAGGTGTTGAAAAACTGTTTTTT. This rearrangement joins TRBV19 to TRBJ1-4; D unresolved. This CDR3 spans 15 amino acids. V was trimmed by 3 bases and J by 7 bases, leaving 15 bases between them. Germline lookup yields CDR1 LNHDA and CDR2 SQIVND (reference sequence).

The chain carries TRBV19 and TRBJ2-6; 7 bases are a match to TRBD1. CDR3 length equals 17 residues. The germline gives CDR1 LNHDA, CDR2 SQIVND (reference sequence). V lost 2 bases and J lost 0; bases outside the gene matches: 4. The CDR3, as DNA: TGTGCCAGTAGTATACAGACAGGGTACTCTGGGGCCAACGTCCTGACTTTC. Translation gives CASSIQTGYSGANVLTF.

The rearrangement links TRBV14 to TRBJ2-7; TRBD2 matches at 7 bases. The V gene end was trimmed by 4 bases and the J gene end by 4 bases; junction bases not matched to a gene: 1. Germline CDR1 SGHDN, CDR2 FVKESK. CDR3 length: 12 residues. The CDR3, as DNA: TGTGCCAGCAGCCCTAGCGGATACGAGCAGTACTTC. Translated, it gives CASSPSGYEQYF.